A single sample is the source of the 18 T cell receptor beta chains below, sequenced in a study. TCRdb independently ran MiXCR on the 5' RACE reads; one entry per CDR3 protein. The repertoire holds roughly 45,000 distinct CDR3 sequences, 30% seen once, with about 4% in the top ten. Sequenced material: tumor-infiltrating memory CD4+ T cells sorted from the breast tumor. Described subset: memory CD4+ T cells, CD4+CD45RO+CD25-. These receptors were obtained from a female donor with breast cancer.

V usage is TRBV7-6 and J usage is TRBJ2-2, with D unresolved. CDR3 length: 14 amino acids. Per the germline V gene, CDR1 is SGHVS and CDR2 is FNYEAQ. The V gene lost 1 base and the J gene lost 4 bases, with 7 bases spanning the gap. CDR3: CASSLGISTGELFF. DNA for the CDR3: TGTGCCAGCAGCTTAGGTATAAGCACCGGGGAGCTGTTTTTT.

This chain uses TRBV29-1 with TRBJ2-1; 8 positions match TRBD2. Germline V gene lookup returns CDR1 SQVTM and CDR2 ANQGSEA. The V gene end was trimmed by 7 bases and the J gene end by 9 bases; junction bases not matched to a gene: 14. The length of the CDR3 is 14 residues. DNA of the CDR3: TGCAGCGGCGGCCGGTCGAGCGGGGGACGTGAGCAGTTCTTC. This sequence encodes CSGGRSSGGREQFF.

The rearrangement joins TRBV9 to TRBJ2-2; tentatively, D is TRBD1 (5 bases). The CDR3 spans 17 residues. Trimming cost V 0 bases and J 0 bases, with 12 bases left between them. Looked up from germline, CDR1 is SGDLS and CDR2 is YYNGEE. CDR3 DNA: TGTGCCAGCAGCGTAGTTGGGGCGGCCGCGAACACCGGGGAGCTGTTTTTT. Protein product: CASSVVGAAANTGELFF.

This chain links TRBV21-1 with TRBJ1-1; the table's D call TRBD1 went unverified against the DNA. TRBV21-1 is marked as a pseudogene. CDR3 size: 18 residues. The CDR3 DNA is TGTGCCAGCAGCAAATCCGGGGGGATTGCGCTTTCGAACACTGAAGCTTTCTTT. It specifies CASSKSGGIALSNTEAFF.

This clonotype was picked up a small number of times. J is TRBJ1-6 and V is TRBV5-5; D remains unclear. CDR3 length: 14 amino acids. Germline assignment: CDR1 SGHKS and CDR2 YYEKEE (reference sequence). V was trimmed by 2 bases and J by 4 bases, leaving 7 bases between them. In DNA form, the CDR3 reads TGTGCCAGCAGCTTTCCAGGTTATAATTCACCCCTCCACTTT. It yields the protein CASSFPGYNSPLHF.

This clonotype has just one count. A read error may explain this, as a much larger clone is one base away. It is unclear where the CDR3 begins or ends on the DNA, so no DNA is shown, and the CDR3 is as TCRdb lists it. V usage is TRBV6-5 and J usage is TRBJ2-1; the table's D gene call, TRBD1, was not cross checked with the DNA. Counting both end residues, the CDR3 totals 18 amino acids. Per the germline V gene, CDR1 is MNHEY and CDR2 is SVGAGI. CDR3: CASSFGSGTGGRYNEQSF.

This clonotype showed up just a few times. The rearrangement uses TRBV20-1 and TRBJ2-2, with 9 bases that match TRBD1. The trim removed 6 bases at V and 4 bases at J, leaving 6 bases unmatched. Germline lookup yields CDR1 DFQATT and CDR2 SNEGSKA (reference sequence). CDR3 length equals 14 residues. The chain's CDR3 is CSAPDRGGTGELFF. Written as DNA, the CDR3 is TGCAGTGCACCCGACAGGGGGGGCACCGGGGAGCTGTTTTTT.

This clonotype was detected once. V usage is TRBV6-2 or TRBV6-3 and J usage is TRBJ2-6, with D unclear. CDR3 length: 21 residues. The germline gives CDR1 MNHEY, CDR2 SVGEGT. Trimming took 4 bases from V and 1 from J, leaving 26 bases between them. The CDR3 is CASSWRGPAVMVWSGANVLTF. CDR3 DNA: TGTGCCAGCAGTTGGAGAGGCCCGGCAGTAATGGTATGGTCTGGGGCCAACGTCCTGACTTTC.

This clonotype was seen repeatedly, ten times or more. The chain combines TRBV27 with TRBJ1-2; D is possibly TRBD1 (5 bases). This CDR3 spans 13 amino acids. CDR1 and CDR2 from the germline V gene are MNHEY and SMNVEV (reference sequence). Deletions cut 5 bases from V and 7 bases from J, with 14 bases between. CDR3 bases: TGTGCCAGCAGTACAGGCGGTGTGAGTGGCTACACCTTC. Translation gives CASSTGGVSGYTF.

This clonotype showed up just once. The rearrangement links TRBV18 to TRBJ2-1; a weak D match, TRBD1 (5 bases). The CDR3 runs to 15 residues. V gave up 3 bases and J gave up 0 bases, with 9 bases separating them. The V gene's germline CDR1 is KGHSH and CDR2 LQKENI. This CDR3 is CASSPGQSSYNEQFF. The CDR3 DNA reads TGTGCCAGCTCACCGGGGCAGAGCTCCTACAATGAGCAGTTCTTC.

The sample holds a few counts of this clonotype. The V gene is TRBV27, the J gene TRBJ2-7, with 8 positions matching TRBD2. CDR1 and CDR2 (germline): MNHEY, SMNVEV (reference sequence). The CDR3 runs 13 residues. J gave up 12 bases and V 1 base, and 8 bases lay outside the gene matches. CDR3 DNA sequence: TGTGCCAGCAGTTTATACGGGGGGGGAAAGTTGTACTTC. This sequence encodes CASSLYGGGKLYF.

This chain links TRBV20-1 with TRBJ1-6, with 7 bases that match TRBD1. Germline V gene data show CDR1 as DFQATT and CDR2 as SNEGSKA (reference sequence). CDR3 length: 14 residues. J lost 7 bases, V lost 2 bases, and 5 bases had no gene match. Here the CDR3 reads CSARRQGMNSPLHF. CDR3 bases: TGCAGTGCTAGAAGACAGGGTATGAATTCACCCCTCCACTTT.

Details on this clonotype: A read error may account for a junction end that differs from germline. V and J are TRBV11-2 and TRBJ1-5; D perhaps matches TRBD1 (5 bases). The length of the CDR3 is 16 residues. Germline assignment: CDR1 SGHAT and CDR2 FQNNGV. Here the CDR3 DNA reads TGTGCCAGCAGCCCACGAAGACATGACAGTGATCAGCCCCGGCATTTT. Its translation is CASSPRRHDSDQPRHF.

The chain couples TRBV18 to TRBJ2-6; D could derive from TRBD1 or TRBD2 (5 bases each). Germline V CDR1 and CDR2: KGHSH, LQKENI. The CDR3 sequence is 15 residues long. Trimming shortened V by 2 bases and J by 2 bases, and 7 bases separated the two germline ends. The CDR3 sequence is CASSPGGTGANVLTF. The CDR3 DNA is TGTGCCAGCTCACCAGGGGGTACTGGGGCCAACGTCCTGACTTTC.

The V call is TRBV9, the J call TRBJ2-1; D perhaps matches TRBD2 (5 bases). There are 14 residues in the CDR3. With 0 bases removed from V and 7 bases from J, the gap between germline ends came to 11 bases. Germline V CDR1 and CDR2: SGDLS, YYNGEE. DNA of the CDR3: TGTGCCAGCAGCGTAGGGAACCCGGGGAATGAGCAGTTCTTC. Translating it yields CASSVGNPGNEQFF.

This clonotype has a handful of counts. The gene calls are TRBV6-6 and TRBJ2-7; 10 bases line up with TRBD1. The CDR3 has 14 amino acids. V lost 6 bases, J lost 4 bases, and 6 bases stayed unmatched. Germline V gene lookup returns CDR1 MNHNY and CDR2 SVGAGI (reference sequence). The CDR3 nucleotides are TGTGCCAGCAGAACCGGGACAGGGGCTTACGAGCAGTACTTC. This translates into CASRTGTGAYEQYF.

This clonotype was observed a handful of times. This chain joins TRBV5-1 and TRBJ2-2; D uncertain. With 3 bases removed from V and 3 bases from J, the gap between germline ends came to 18 bases. This CDR3 has 17 amino acids. Germline CDR1 SGHRS, CDR2 YFSETQ. CDR3 nucleotide sequence: TGCGCCAGCAGCTCCAACCCCATGGGGTTGTACACCGGGGAGCTGTTTTTT. Its protein is CASSSNPMGLYTGELFF.

In its sample, this clonotype was seen a few times. V gene TRBV5-1 combines with J gene TRBJ1-2; 7 bases are shared with TRBD1. Germline CDR1 and CDR2: SGHRS and YFSETQ. V was pared by 4 bases and J by 4 bases, with 7 bases of the junction left unmatched. This CDR3 contains 14 residues. CDR3 coding DNA: TGCGCCAGCAGCGGAGAGGGGGCGGTCTATGGCTACACCTTC. This translates into CASSGEGAVYGYTF. Full variable domain (remainder filled in from reference TRBV5-1 and TRBJ1-2): KAGVTQTPRYLIKTRGQQVTLSCSPISGHRSVSWYQQTPGQGLQFLFEYFSETQRNKGNFPGRFSGRQFSNSRSEMNVSTLELGDSALYLCASSGEGAVYGYTFGSGTRLTVV.